The sequence of this TCR beta chain was determined in a study of blood T cell repertoires in COVID-19. Libraries were prepared by immunoSEQ multiplex PCR; TCRdb keeps only in-frame clonotypes and omits some of them. Of some 530,000 clones listed, approximately 85% are singletons. The CDR3 extends over 14 amino acids. V was shortened by 4 bases and J by 6 bases, with 16 bases between the two germline ends. Germline loops: CDR1 LNHDA, CDR2 SQIVND (reference sequence). The receptor was derived from a human donor in a cohort sampled during active COVID-19. This sequence joins TRBV19 and TRBJ2-7; no definite D call. Sequenced sample: peripheral blood. The CDR3 loop reads CASSKADSIPEQYF. The CDR3 nucleotides are TGTGCCAGTAGTAAGGCCGACTCGATCCCCGAGCAGTACTTC.